Listed below are T cell receptor beta chains from one sample, sequenced in a study of blood T cell repertoires in COVID-19. TCRdb keeps only in-frame clones here, not all; method: immunoSEQ multiplex PCR. The table records approximately 290,000 clones, approximately 83% of them present only once. The specimen was PBMCs or T cells enriched from blood (not recorded which). All receptors derive from a woman aged 30 to 39 who had recovered from COVID-19. Both conserved end residues are part of each CDR3. D genes are given only for firm matches. Expanded clones are given a class, and other clones once, few, many or no size at all.

J gene: TRBJ2-2
clone size: .
V gene: TRBV2
D gene: TRBD2
CDR3 protein: CATEPGDYRTGELFF
CDR3 DNA: TGTGCCACCGAACCTGGGGACTATCGCACCGGGGAGCTGTTTTTT

J gene: TRBJ1-2
clone size: .
V gene: TRBV10-3
D gene: .
CDR3 protein: CAISDTGINGYTF
CDR3 DNA: TGTGCCATCAGTGACACAGGCATAAATGGCTACACCTTC

J gene: TRBJ1-2
clone size: .
V gene: TRBV19
D gene: .
CDR3 protein: CASTTGPGVDYGYTF
CDR3 DNA: TGTGCCAGTACCACTGGACCAGGGGTTGACTATGGCTACACCTTC

J gene: TRBJ1-4
clone size: .
V gene: TRBV2
D gene: .
CDR3 protein: CAVIKSTNEKLFF
CDR3 DNA: TGTGCCGTAATTAAATCAACTAATGAAAAACTGTTTTTT

J gene: TRBJ2-1
clone size: .
V gene: TRBV5-1
D gene: TRBD1
CDR3 protein: CASSLGQLNEQFF
CDR3 DNA: TGCGCCAGCAGCCTGGGACAGCTCAATGAGCAGTTCTTC

J gene: TRBJ2-3
clone size: .
V gene: TRBV5-4
D gene: TRBD2
CDR3 protein: CASSLLDSGRVTDTQYF
CDR3 DNA: TGTGCCAGCAGCTTGCTTGATAGCGGGAGGGTCACAGATACGCAGTATTTT

J gene: TRBJ2-7
clone size: .
V gene: TRBV6-5
D gene: TRBD1
CDR3 protein: CASSPRETGGYF
CDR3 DNA: TGTGCCAGCAGTCCCCGAGAGACAGGGGGCTACTTC

J gene: TRBJ1-5
clone size: .
V gene: TRBV6-5
D gene: .
CDR3 protein: CASTPEYSSNQPQHF
CDR3 DNA: TGTGCCAGCACTCCCGAATATAGTAGCAATCAGCCCCAGCATTTT

J gene: TRBJ1-2
clone size: .
V gene: TRBV27
D gene: TRBD1
CDR3 protein: CASSFNRGSGYTF
CDR3 DNA: TGTGCCAGCAGTTTCAACAGGGGATCTGGCTACACCTTC

J gene: TRBJ1-5
clone size: .
V gene: TRBV5-1
D gene: TRBD1
CDR3 protein: CASSLYPWGQGSNQPQHF
CDR3 DNA: TGCGCCAGCAGCCTATATCCTTGGGGACAGGGAAGCAATCAGCCCCAGCATTTT

J gene: TRBJ1-2
clone size: few
V gene: TRBV7-2
D gene: TRBD1
CDR3 protein: CASSWDSGYGYTF
CDR3 DNA: TGTGCCAGCAGCTGGGACAGCGGCTATGGCTACACCTTC

J gene: TRBJ1-2
clone size: once
V gene: TRBV7-6
D gene: TRBD1
CDR3 protein: CASSSTLDRVDGYTF
CDR3 DNA: TGTGCCAGCAGCTCCACGTTAGACAGGGTGGATGGCTACACCTTC

J gene: TRBJ1-2
clone size: .
V gene: TRBV19
D gene: TRBD1
CDR3 protein: CAVLPGGVNYGYTF
CDR3 DNA: TGTGCCGTACTCCCAGGGGGCGTTAACTATGGCTACACCTTC

J gene: TRBJ1-2
clone size: .
V gene: TRBV5-1
D gene: .
CDR3 protein: CASSLALDGYTF
CDR3 DNA: TGCGCCAGCAGCTTGGCACTGGATGGCTACACCTTC

J gene: TRBJ1-3
clone size: .
V gene: TRBV30
D gene: .
CDR3 protein: CASTGKGSGNTIYF
CDR3 DNA: TGTGCCTCAACAGGGAAAGGATCTGGAAACACCATATATTTT

J gene: TRBJ2-1
clone size: .
V gene: TRBV4-1
D gene: TRBD2
CDR3 protein: CASSQQTGTSANEQFF
CDR3 DNA: TGCGCCAGCAGCCAGCAAACCGGGACTAGTGCCAATGAGCAGTTCTTC

J gene: TRBJ1-2
clone size: .
V gene: TRBV10-3
D gene: .
CDR3 protein: CAIKAAASPENGYTF
CDR3 DNA: TGTGCCATCAAGGCGGCCGCTTCCCCCGAAAATGGCTACACCTTC

J gene: TRBJ2-7
clone size: .
V gene: TRBV5-4
D gene: .
CDR3 protein: CASNRPGQGTYEQYF
CDR3 DNA: TGTGCCAGCAACCGTCCGGGACAAGGAACCTACGAGCAGTACTTC

J gene: TRBJ2-1
clone size: .
V gene: TRBV10-3
D gene: TRBD2
CDR3 protein: CAISESLFASGGARSYNEQFF
CDR3 DNA: TGTGCCATCAGTGAGTCCCTCTTTGCTAGCGGGGGGGCCCGCTCCTACAATGAGCAGTTCTTC

J gene: TRBJ2-3
clone size: .
V gene: TRBV7-8
D gene: TRBD1
CDR3 protein: CASSLLGQGVDTQYF
CDR3 DNA: TGTGCCAGCAGCTTATTGGGACAGGGCGTAGATACGCAGTATTTT

J gene: TRBJ2-5
clone size: few
V gene: TRBV14
D gene: .
CDR3 protein: CASSSRVLETQYF
CDR3 DNA: TGTGCCAGCAGCTCACGGGTGCTGGAGACCCAGTACTTC

J gene: TRBJ2-7
clone size: .
V gene: TRBV7-9
D gene: TRBD1
CDR3 protein: CASGTGSYEQYF
CDR3 DNA: TGTGCCAGCGGGACAGGGAGCTACGAGCAGTACTTC

J gene: TRBJ1-1
clone size: .
V gene: TRBV6-5
D gene: TRBD1
CDR3 protein: CASSMQGAVGTEAFF
CDR3 DNA: TGTGCCAGTTCCATGCAGGGGGCAGTTGGAACTGAAGCTTTCTTT

J gene: TRBJ1-6
clone size: few
V gene: TRBV11-3
D gene: .
CDR3 protein: CASSLRSGSPLHF
CDR3 DNA: TGTGCCAGCAGCTTAAGATCGGGTTCACCCCTCCACTTT

J gene: TRBJ2-1
clone size: once
V gene: TRBV5-6
D gene: .
CDR3 protein: CASSRTPSSYNEQFF
CDR3 DNA: TGTGCCAGCAGCCGGACACCAAGCTCCTACAATGAGCAGTTCTTC

J gene: TRBJ2-7
clone size: once
V gene: TRBV7-6
D gene: TRBD1
CDR3 protein: CASSLALTGSHEQYF
CDR3 DNA: TGTGCCAGCAGCTTAGCGTTGACAGGGAGCCACGAGCAGTACTTC

J gene: TRBJ1-1
clone size: .
V gene: TRBV5-1
D gene: TRBD1
CDR3 protein: CASSHDRENTEAFF
CDR3 DNA: TGCGCCAGCAGCCACGACAGGGAGAACACTGAAGCTTTCTTT

J gene: TRBJ1-2
clone size: once
V gene: TRBV12-3/TRBV12-4
D gene: .
CDR3 protein: CASSLDNSKAF
CDR3 DNA: TGTGCCAGCAGTTTAGATAATAGTAAAGCCTTC

J gene: TRBJ2-1
clone size: .
V gene: TRBV7-9
D gene: .
CDR3 protein: CASSSPGSSDEQFF
CDR3 DNA: TGTGCCAGCAGCTCCCCGGGTAGCTCCGATGAGCAGTTCTTC

J gene: TRBJ2-7
clone size: few
V gene: TRBV5-1
D gene: TRBD1
CDR3 protein: CASTLGQADLYEQYF
CDR3 DNA: TGCGCCAGCACCCTTGGACAGGCCGATCTTTACGAGCAGTACTTC

J gene: TRBJ2-1
clone size: .
V gene: TRBV7-3
D gene: TRBD2
CDR3 protein: CASSSGLAGAREQFF
CDR3 DNA: TGTGCCAGCAGCTCGGGACTAGCGGGAGCTAGAGAGCAGTTCTTC

J gene: TRBJ1-3
clone size: once
V gene: TRBV10-2
D gene: .
CDR3 protein: CASSDRETGNTIYF
CDR3 DNA: TGCGCCAGCAGTGATAGAGAAACTGGAAACACCATATATTTT

J gene: TRBJ1-3
clone size: .
V gene: TRBV5-1
D gene: .
CDR3 protein: CASSFTQAGGGNTIYF
CDR3 DNA: TGCGCCAGCAGCTTCACTCAGGCGGGTGGTGGAAACACCATATATTTT

J gene: TRBJ1-1
clone size: .
V gene: TRBV27
D gene: .
CDR3 protein: CASSSGSLNTEAFF
CDR3 DNA: TGTGCCAGCAGTTCCGGGTCATTGAACACTGAAGCTTTCTTT

J gene: TRBJ1-1
clone size: few
V gene: TRBV6-2/TRBV6-3
D gene: .
CDR3 protein: CASSYRIGTPNTEAFF
CDR3 DNA: TGTGCCAGCAGTTATCGAATCGGGACACCGAACACTGAAGCTTTCTTT

J gene: TRBJ2-1
clone size: .
V gene: TRBV10-3
D gene: .
CDR3 protein: CAISDWGRENNEQFF
CDR3 DNA: TGTGCCATCAGTGACTGGGGCAGGGAAAACAATGAGCAGTTCTTC

J gene: TRBJ1-2
clone size: once
V gene: TRBV7-9
D gene: .
CDR3 protein: CASSPGTLKNYGYTF
CDR3 DNA: TGTGCCAGCAGCCCCGGGACACTCAAGAACTATGGCTACACCTTC

J gene: TRBJ2-1
clone size: .
V gene: TRBV28
D gene: TRBD1
CDR3 protein: CASSSDRGRNNEQFF
CDR3 DNA: TGTGCCAGCAGTTCCGACAGGGGGCGAAACAATGAGCAGTTCTTC

J gene: TRBJ2-7
clone size: .
V gene: TRBV5-6
D gene: TRBD2
CDR3 protein: CASSLSAGGLRYEQYF
CDR3 DNA: TGTGCCAGCAGCTTGTCGGCGGGAGGCCTCCGCTACGAGCAGTACTTC

J gene: TRBJ1-3
clone size: few
V gene: TRBV28
D gene: .
CDR3 protein: CASSLPDSPAGNTIYF
CDR3 DNA: TGTGCCAGCAGCCTCCCCGACTCACCAGCTGGAAACACCATATATTTT

J gene: TRBJ1-2
clone size: .
V gene: TRBV28
D gene: TRBD1
CDR3 protein: CASTSGTGGIDGYTF
CDR3 DNA: TGTGCCAGCACTTCCGGGACAGGGGGCATTGATGGCTACACCTTC

J gene: TRBJ1-1
clone size: .
V gene: TRBV29-1
D gene: .
CDR3 protein: CSVGQPLLGEAFF
CDR3 DNA: TGCAGCGTTGGACAGCCTCTTTTGGGTGAAGCTTTCTTT

J gene: TRBJ1-4
clone size: .
V gene: TRBV20-1
D gene: .
CDR3 protein: CSASRPGGNEKLFF
CDR3 DNA: TGCAGTGCTAGTCGCCCTGGCGGCAATGAAAAACTGTTTTTT

J gene: TRBJ1-3
clone size: .
V gene: TRBV10-3
D gene: .
CDR3 protein: CASRGSGNTIYF
CDR3 DNA: TGTGCCTCTAGGGGATCTGGAAACACCATATATTTT

J gene: TRBJ2-2
clone size: .
V gene: TRBV18
D gene: TRBD1
CDR3 protein: CASSPGTATSGELFF
CDR3 DNA: TGTGCCAGCTCACCAGGGACAGCCACCTCCGGGGAGCTGTTTTTT

J gene: TRBJ1-2
clone size: .
V gene: TRBV6-5
D gene: .
CDR3 protein: CASHNMNSGYTF
CDR3 DNA: TGTGCCAGCCATAACATGAATTCCGGCTACACCTTC